This T cell receptor beta chain was sequenced in a study of technical replicates of blood from a few donors. Repertoires were generated with immunoSEQ multiplex PCR, while TCRdb's copy carries only in-frame clones and drops some. The table records about 73,000 clones, roughly 93% of them present only once. The length of the CDR3 is 16 residues. The V and J ends lost 0 bases and 1 base, in that order; junction bases with no gene match: 5. CDR1 SGHRS and CDR2 YFSETQ come from the germline V gene. Sequencing was performed on T cells isolated from PBMCs. V gene TRBV5-1 combines with J gene TRBJ2-3; 7 positions agree with TRBD2. This TCR was sampled from a human donor in good health. CDR3 loop: CASSLAGGFGTDTQYF. The CDR3 nucleotides are TGCGCCAGCAGCTTGGCCGGGGGGTTTGGCACAGATACGCAGTATTTT.